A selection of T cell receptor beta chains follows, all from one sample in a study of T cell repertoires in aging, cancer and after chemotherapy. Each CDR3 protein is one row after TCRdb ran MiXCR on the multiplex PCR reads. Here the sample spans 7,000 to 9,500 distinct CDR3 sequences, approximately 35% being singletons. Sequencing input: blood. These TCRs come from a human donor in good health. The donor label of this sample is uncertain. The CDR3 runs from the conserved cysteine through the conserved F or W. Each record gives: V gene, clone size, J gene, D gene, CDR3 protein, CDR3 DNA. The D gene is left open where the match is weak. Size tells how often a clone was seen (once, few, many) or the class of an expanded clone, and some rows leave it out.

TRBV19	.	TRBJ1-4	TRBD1	CASSTTGGNRIDEKLFF	TGTGCCAGTAGTACGACAGGGGGAAATCGGATCGATGAAAAACTGTTTTTT
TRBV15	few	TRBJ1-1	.	CATSRSVGTEAFF	TGTGCCACCAGCAGGTCGGTCGGTACGGAAGCTTTCTTT
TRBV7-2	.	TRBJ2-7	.	CASSYRLYEQYF	TGTGCCAGCAGCTACAGGTTGTACGAGCAGTACTTC
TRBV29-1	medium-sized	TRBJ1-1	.	CSVAGRMNTEAFF	TGCAGCGTTGCTGGGAGGATGAACACTGAAGCTTTCTTT
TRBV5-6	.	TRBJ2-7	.	CASSSWRHEQYF	TGTGCCAGCAGCTCGTGGAGGCACGAGCAGTACTTC
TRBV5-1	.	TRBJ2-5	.	CASSHPKSTSQETQYF	TGCGCCAGCAGCCACCCGAAGAGCACCAGCCAAGAGACCCAGTACTTC
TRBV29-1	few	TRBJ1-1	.	CSVESGANTEAFF	TGCAGCGTTGAGTCCGGGGCGAACACTGAAGCTTTCTTT
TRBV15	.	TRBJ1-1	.	CATSRGGRGYDTEAFF	TGTGCCACCAGCAGAGGCGGTCGGGGGTATGACACTGAAGCTTTCTTT
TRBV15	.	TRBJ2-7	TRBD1	CATSTSARDRTEQYF	TGTGCCACCAGCACATCCGCCCGGGACAGAACCGAGCAGTACTTC
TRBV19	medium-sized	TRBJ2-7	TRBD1	CASSIGDSTTYEQYF	TGTGCCAGTAGTATAGGGGACAGTACTACCTACGAGCAGTACTTC
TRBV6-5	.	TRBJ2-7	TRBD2	CASSYYAGGHEQYF	TGTGCCAGCAGTTACTATGCGGGGGGGCATGAGCAGTACTTC
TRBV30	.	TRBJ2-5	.	CAWTTIGGETQYF	TGTGCCTGGACTACTATCGGGGGAGAGACCCAGTACTTC
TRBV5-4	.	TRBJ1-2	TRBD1	CASSQTQTGAYGYTF	TGTGCCAGCAGCCAAACCCAGACAGGGGCATATGGCTACACCTTC
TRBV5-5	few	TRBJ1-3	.	CASSLADFGNTIYF	TGTGCCAGCAGCTTGGCGGACTTCGGAAACACCATATATTTT
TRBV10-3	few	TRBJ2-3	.	CATGRSDTQYF	TGTGCCACCGGACGTTCAGATACGCAGTATTTT
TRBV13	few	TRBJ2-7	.	CASSSYYEQYF	TGTGCCAGCAGCTCTTACTACGAGCAGTACTTC
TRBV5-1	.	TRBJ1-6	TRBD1	CASSVGQGVSPLHF	TGCGCCAGCAGCGTGGGACAGGGCGTCTCACCCCTCCACTTT
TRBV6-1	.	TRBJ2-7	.	CASSERNTMLSYEQYF	TGTGCCAGCAGTGAAAGAAACACCATGCTTTCCTACGAGCAGTACTTC
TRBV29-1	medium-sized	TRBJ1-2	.	CSVAAGESDYTF	TGCAGCGTTGCTGCAGGGGAAAGTGACTACACCTTC
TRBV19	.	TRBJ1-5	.	CASSLGTQPQHF	TGTGCCAGTAGCTTAGGGACTCAGCCCCAGCATTTT
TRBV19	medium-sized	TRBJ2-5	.	CASAGRAGQETQYF	TGTGCCAGTGCAGGACGGGCGGGACAAGAGACCCAGTACTTC
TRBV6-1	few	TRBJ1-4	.	CASSDRVFNEKLFF	TGTGCCAGCAGTGACAGGGTCTTTAATGAAAAACTGTTTTTT
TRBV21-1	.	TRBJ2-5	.	CASLDRFGETQYF	TGTGCCAGCCTCGACAGGTTTGGAGAGACCCAGTACTTC
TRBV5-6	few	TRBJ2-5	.	CASGAGQYQETQYF	TGTGCCAGTGGGGCGGGCCAATACCAAGAGACCCAGTACTTC
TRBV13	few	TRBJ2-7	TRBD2	CASSKHHSGGALEQYF	TGTGCCAGCAGCAAGCACCATAGCGGGGGGGCCCTAGAGCAGTACTTC
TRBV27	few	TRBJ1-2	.	CASSSTGLGYTF	TGTGCCAGCAGTTCCACAGGGTTAGGCTACACCTTC
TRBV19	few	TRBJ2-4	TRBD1	CASHNRGNSRRKNIQYF	TGTGCCAGTCACAACAGGGGTAACTCTCGTCGGAAAAACATTCAGTACTTC
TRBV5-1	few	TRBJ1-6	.	CASSFEGPTYSPLHF	TGCGCCAGCAGCTTTGAAGGGCCTACCTATTCACCCCTCCACTTT
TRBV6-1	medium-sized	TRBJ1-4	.	CASSGQAQEKLFF	TGTGCCAGCAGCGGGCAGGCCCAGGAAAAACTGTTTTTT
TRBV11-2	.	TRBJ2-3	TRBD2	CASSLDPGGVAQYF	TGTGCCAGCAGCTTAGATCCGGGGGGAGTGGCGCAGTATTTT
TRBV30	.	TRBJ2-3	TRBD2	CAWSVLLAGGTDTQYF	TGTGCCTGGAGTGTTCTACTAGCGGGGGGCACAGATACGCAGTATTTT
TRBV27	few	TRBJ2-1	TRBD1	CASSSQPGQVYNEQFF	TGTGCCAGCAGTTCGCAGCCGGGACAGGTCTACAATGAGCAGTTCTTC